Below, 14 T cell receptor beta chains from the same sample are listed, as sequenced in a study of T cell responses to AZD1222 COVID-19 vaccine. Generated by immunoSEQ multiplex PCR, the TCRdb table keeps only in-frame clones and is missing some. The sample carries about 85,000 clones, about nine tenths recorded once. Material: peripheral blood, obtained on day 0 of AZD1222 vaccination. Source of these receptors: an adult in good health.

The J gene is TRBJ2-1, the V gene TRBV6-5; D tentatively reads TRBD1 or TRBD2 (6 bases each). V lost 8 bases and J lost 5, with 19 bases in between. Germline V lookup: CDR1 MNHEY, CDR2 SVGAGI. The CDR3 extends over 15 amino acids. CDR3 loop: CASRSAGGLNNEQFF. Here the CDR3 DNA reads TGTGCCAGCCGAAGTGCCGGGGGCCTCAACAATGAGCAGTTCTTC.

This clone turned up a few times. The gene calls are TRBV5-4 and TRBJ1-5; no clear D. Germline V gene lookup returns CDR1 SGHNT and CDR2 YYREEE (reference sequence). This CDR3 has 14 amino acids. V lost 0 bases and J lost 0, with 4 bases in between. CDR3 DNA sequence: TGTGCCAGCAGCTTGGACAGTAGCAATCAGCCCCAGCATTTT. Translated: CASSLDSSNQPQHF.

The chain combines TRBV24-1 with TRBJ2-1; either TRBD1 or TRBD2 may supply D (5 bases each). V lost 0 bases, J lost 7 bases, and 12 bases lay in between. The CDR3 loop spans 15 amino acids. Per germline, CDR1 KGHDR and CDR2 SFDVKD. As DNA, the CDR3 is TGTGCCACCAGTGATTTGGTGCTAGCAGGGAATGAGCAGTTCTTC. It codes for CATSDLVLAGNEQFF.

The CDR3 DNA follows: TGTGCCAGCAGACTCGGGACAGGGGGATATCAGCCCCAGCATTTT. This translates into CASRLGTGGYQPQHF. The chain joins TRBV27 to TRBJ1-5; TRBD1 matches 11 bases. There are 15 residues in the CDR3. V lost 6 bases and J lost 5; bases outside the gene matches: 6. Germline V gene sequence: CDR1 MNHEY, CDR2 SMNVEV (reference sequence).

The chain combines TRBV5-1 with TRBJ2-2; D not resolved. The germline V gene has CDR1 SGHRS and CDR2 YFSETQ. Trimming stripped 6 bases from V and 1 base from J, with 10 bases between. This CDR3 is 14 amino acids long. This chain's CDR3 is CASTPTLNTGELFF. The CDR3 nucleotides read TGCGCCAGCACCCCGACCCTGAACACCGGGGAGCTGTTTTTT.

The chain carries TRBV6-5 and TRBJ2-5; no clear D gene. The germline gives CDR1 MNHEY, CDR2 SVGAGI. The CDR3 is 11 residues long. Deletions cut 9 bases from V and 5 bases from J, with 10 bases between. This CDR3 reads CASSGSETQYF. As DNA, the CDR3 is TGTGCCAGTTCGGGTTCCGAGACCCAGTACTTC.

The gene calls are TRBV10-3 and TRBJ2-1, with TRBD2 identical over 10 bases. With V trimmed by 0 bases and J by 3 bases, 8 bases remained unmatched. The CDR3 contains 18 residues. Germline lookup yields CDR1 ENHRY and CDR2 SYGVKD. CDR3 residues: CAISESGSGRSGYNEQFF. In DNA, the CDR3 is TGTGCCATCAGTGAGTCTGGTAGCGGGAGGTCCGGCTACAATGAGCAGTTCTTC.

The chain has TRBV4-1 and TRBJ2-7; D is uncertain. The CDR3 consists of 14 residues. V was clipped by 0 bases and J by 4 bases, with 10 bases between them. Per germline, CDR1 MGHRA and CDR2 YSYEKL. CDR3 region: CASSQEYGFYEQYF. The CDR3 DNA sequence: TGCGCCAGCAGCCAAGAGTATGGGTTTTACGAGCAGTACTTC.

The V gene is TRBV24-1, the J gene TRBJ2-1; the D gene could be TRBD1 or TRBD2 (5 bases each). This CDR3 spans 20 amino acids. Looked up from germline, CDR1 is KGHDR and CDR2 is SFDVKD. The V end was cut by 2 bases, the J end by 4 bases, with 26 bases between. The CDR3 nucleotides are TGTGCCACCAGTGATTCCAAGGGGAGCCGGGGTATGGGGTTATACAATGAGCAGTTCTTC. Residues: CATSDSKGSRGMGLYNEQFF.

This clone was seen a handful of times. This chain joins TRBV28 and TRBJ1-3, with D possibly being TRBD1 (6 bases). Trimming took 7 bases from V and 5 from J, leaving 15 bases between them. From germline, CDR1 is MDHEN and CDR2 SYDVKM. This CDR3 contains 14 residues. The CDR3 coding sequence is TGTGCCAGCAACGATAACAGGGAAAGAAACACCATATATTTT. Translation: CASNDNRERNTIYF.

In nucleotides, the CDR3 is TGTGCCAGCAGCCCGGGACAGTCAGTCTATGGCTACACCTTC. This codes for CASSPGQSVYGYTF. J is TRBJ1-2 and V is TRBV7-2; TRBD1 matches 7 bases. Germline-derived CDR1 and CDR2 are SGHTA and FQGNSA. This CDR3 has 14 residues. The ends lost 5 bases at V and 4 bases at J; junction bases unmatched: 7.

The V and J genes are TRBV30 and TRBJ1-3, with D unclear. This CDR3 is 13 amino acids long. Per germline, CDR1 GTSNPN and CDR2 SVGIG (reference sequence). The germline V and J ends were trimmed by 4 bases and 3 bases, with 10 bases remaining between them. CDR3 residues: CAWIAGNGNTIYF. DNA for the CDR3: TGTGCCTGGATTGCGGGAAATGGAAACACCATATATTTT.

The V and J genes are TRBV24-1 and TRBJ2-1; 9 bases map to TRBD1. The CDR3 sequence is 15 residues long. The V and J ends lost 7 bases and 9 bases, in that order; junction bases with no gene match: 12. Germline CDR1 KGHDR, CDR2 SFDVKD. The CDR3 spells CATSVGATGGTEQFF. CDR3 bases: TGTGCCACCAGCGTAGGGGCGACAGGGGGGACTGAGCAGTTCTTC.

This chain links TRBV6-4 with TRBJ2-1, with D uncertain. From germline, CDR1 is MRHNA and CDR2 SNTAGT. The CDR3 is 11 amino acids. The ends were cut back, 3 bases at V and 7 bases at J, with 4 bases in the middle. The CDR3 DNA reads TGTGCCAGCAGTGAAGGTAATGAGCAGTTCTTC. This gives the protein CASSEGNEQFF.